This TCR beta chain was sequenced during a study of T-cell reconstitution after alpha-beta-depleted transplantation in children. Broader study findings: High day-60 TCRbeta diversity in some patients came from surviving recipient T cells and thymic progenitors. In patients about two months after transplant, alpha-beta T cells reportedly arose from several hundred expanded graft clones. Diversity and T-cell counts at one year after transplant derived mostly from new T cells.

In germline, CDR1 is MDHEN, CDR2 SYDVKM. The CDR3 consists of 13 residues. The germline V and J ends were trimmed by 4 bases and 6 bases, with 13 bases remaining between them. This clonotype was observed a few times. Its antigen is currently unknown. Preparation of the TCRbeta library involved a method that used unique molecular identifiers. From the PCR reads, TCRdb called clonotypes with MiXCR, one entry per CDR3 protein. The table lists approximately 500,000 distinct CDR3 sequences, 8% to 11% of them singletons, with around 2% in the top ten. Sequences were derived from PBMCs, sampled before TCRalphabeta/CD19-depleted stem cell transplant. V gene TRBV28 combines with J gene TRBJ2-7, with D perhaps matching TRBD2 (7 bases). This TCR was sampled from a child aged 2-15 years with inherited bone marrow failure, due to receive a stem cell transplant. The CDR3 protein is CASSSPGEGEQYF. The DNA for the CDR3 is TGTGCCAGCAGTTCCCCAGGGGAGGGCGAGCAGTACTTC.